This passage covers 30 T cell receptor beta chains from one sample sequenced in a study of cytomegalovirus exposure and HLA in healthy donors. Here immunoSEQ multiplex PCR was the method, and the copy in TCRdb shows in-frame clones only, minus some. The repertoire holds approximately 300,000 clones, with roughly 88% as singletons. Specimen: PBMCs. The receptors shown here come from a woman between 18 and 29 years old in good health and CMV-seronegative.

There are a few counts of this clone. The V and J genes are TRBV4-1 and TRBJ1-2, with TRBD1 as a possible D gene (6 bases). Germline CDR1 is MGHRA and CDR2 is YSYEKL. Trimming took off 0 bases at V and 8 bases at J, with 13 bases between the two ends. This CDR3 comprises 14 residues. CDR3 amino acids: CASSQEQGVGGYTF. CDR3 bases: TGCGCCAGCAGCCAAGAACAGGGTGTAGGAGGCTACACCTTC.

The gene calls are TRBV7-6 and TRBJ2-1; 10 nucleotides agree with TRBD2. The CDR3 has 16 amino acids. Germline CDR1 reads SGHVS; CDR2 reads FNYEAQ. Unmatched junction bases numbered 2, after V lost 1 base and J lost 2 bases. DNA for the CDR3: TGTGCCAGCAGCTTAGTGGGACTAGCGACCTACAATGAGCAGTTCTTC. It yields the protein CASSLVGLATYNEQFF.

The chain links TRBV5-4 to TRBJ2-2; 10 bases fit TRBD2. V gave up 4 bases and J gave up 6 bases; unmatched junction bases: 9. This CDR3 comprises 16 residues. Germline loops: CDR1 SGHNT, CDR2 YYREEE (reference sequence). The CDR3 region is CASSQGSSGRPGELFF. The CDR3 DNA sequence: TGTGCCAGCAGCCAAGGGTCTAGCGGGAGACCCGGGGAGCTGTTTTTT.

This sequence joins TRBV6-5 and TRBJ1-2; D is uncertain. Germline V CDR1 and CDR2: MNHEY, SVGAGI. Trimming pared 0 bases from V and 4 bases from J, leaving 9 bases between. This CDR3 is 14 amino acids long. The CDR3 sequence: CASSYSKWAYGYTF. The CDR3 DNA reads as TGTGCCAGCAGTTACTCGAAGTGGGCCTATGGCTACACCTTC.

The gene calls are TRBV7-9 and TRBJ2-4; D is perhaps TRBD1 (5 bases). The V and J ends lost 5 bases and 2 bases respectively, with 10 bases between them. The CDR3 sequence is 14 residues long. From germline, CDR1 is SEHNR and CDR2 FQNEAQ (reference sequence). CDR3 loop: CASSPQGTKNIQYF. DNA for the CDR3: TGTGCCAGCAGCCCCCAGGGAACCAAAAACATTCAGTACTTC.

Concerning this clone itself: Sequence at one end of the junction differs from germline and may be a read error. This chain links TRBV2 with TRBJ2-5, with 10 bases fitting TRBD1. Germline CDR1 SNHLY, CDR2 FYNNEI. The CDR3 is 16 amino acids. CDR3 nucleotide sequence: TGTGCCAGCAGTCAAGCAAAGGGACAGGGGTCCGAGACCCAGTACTTC. It codes for CASSQAKGQGSETQYF.

In DNA form, the CDR3 reads TGTGCCAGCAGTTTAAGGGCGGGGGCGAGGGGCTACACCTTC. Translated: CASSLRAGARGYTF. The chain couples TRBV28 to TRBJ1-2; D is possibly TRBD1 (6 bases). V was cut by 2 bases and J by 8 bases, with 15 bases left in between. Per the germline V gene, CDR1 is MDHEN and CDR2 is SYDVKM. CDR3 length: 14 residues.

This clone was found a few times. This rearrangement joins TRBV28 to TRBJ1-2; TRBD1 might be the D (6 bases). CDR3 length: 16 residues. Germline values: CDR1 MDHEN, CDR2 SYDVKM. Trimming removed 5 bases from V and 4 bases from J, with 20 bases in between. CDR3 loop: CASSGEGQGRGYGYTF. The CDR3 DNA reads TGTGCCAGCAGTGGCGAGGGGCAGGGGCGAGGCTATGGCTACACCTTC.

As concerns this clone: Other DNA sequences within the sample encode an identical CDR3. The CDR3 nucleotides are TGTGCCAGCTCACCGCGGGAGTCCTACGAGCAGTACTTC. Its protein is CASSPRESYEQYF. The chain is built from TRBV18 and TRBJ2-7; the match to TRBD2 covers 7 bases. Germline V gene data show CDR1 as KGHSH and CDR2 as LQKENI. This CDR3 contains 13 residues. J gave up 1 base and V 3 bases, and 0 bases lay outside the gene matches.

This chain uses TRBV9 with TRBJ2-1, with D possibly being TRBD1 (5 bases). CDR1 SGDLS and CDR2 YYNGEE come from the germline V gene. Trimming stripped 0 bases from V and 2 bases from J, with 9 bases between. The CDR3 runs to 15 residues. The CDR3: CASSVEGSPYNEQFF. The CDR3 DNA follows: TGTGCCAGCAGCGTAGAGGGGTCTCCCTACAATGAGCAGTTCTTC.

This clone was recorded only once. This chain joins TRBV4-3 and TRBJ2-1; D perhaps matches TRBD2 (6 bases). The CDR3 loop spans 16 amino acids. Germline CDR1 LGHNA, CDR2 YSLEER. Trimming pared 4 bases from V and 3 bases from J, leaving 16 bases between. CDR3 protein: CASSPSWGDLYNEQFF. The CDR3 nucleotides read TGCGCCAGCAGCCCCAGCTGGGGGGACCTCTACAATGAGCAGTTCTTC.

This chain uses TRBV18 with TRBJ2-1; 8 bases line up with TRBD2. V dropped 6 bases and J dropped 2; count of bases not matched to a gene: 6. CDR3 size: 15 residues. CDR1 and CDR2 from the germline V gene are KGHSH and LQKENI. The CDR3 loop is CASSLGSGTYNEQFF. CDR3 in DNA: TGTGCCAGCTCCCTGGGTAGCGGGACCTACAATGAGCAGTTCTTC.

The V gene is TRBV9, the J gene TRBJ2-1; TRBD2 is a possible D gene (6 bases). The CDR3 is made up of 18 amino acids. Trimming cost V 4 bases and J 1 base, with 21 bases left between them. Germline V CDR1 and CDR2: SGDLS, YYNGEE. The CDR3 loop reads CASSTPSRDSQSYNEQFF. The CDR3 DNA reads TGTGCCAGCAGCACCCCCAGCCGGGACTCCCAATCCTACAATGAGCAGTTCTTC. Filled out from reference TRBV9 and TRBJ2-1, the complete variable domain reads DSGVTQTPKHLITATGQRVTLRCSPRSGDLSVYWYQQSLDQGLQFLIQYYNGEERAKGNILERFSAQQFPDLHSELNLSSLELGDSALYFCASSTPSRDSQSYNEQFFGPGTRLTVL.

This clone was picked up many times. The V gene is TRBV19, the J gene TRBJ2-3; D uncertain. The CDR3 spans 12 residues. The germline gives CDR1 LNHDA, CDR2 SQIVND (reference sequence). Trimming took off 6 bases at V and 5 bases at J, with 9 bases between the two ends. The CDR3 sequence: CASRQSGDTQYF. DNA of the CDR3: TGTGCCAGTAGACAATCTGGAGATACGCAGTATTTT.

In DNA form, the CDR3 reads TGTGCCAGTTCGACAGAGATCTATGGCTACACCTTC. Its translation is CASSTEIYGYTF. The J gene is TRBJ1-2, the V gene TRBV19, with a weak D call TRBD1 (5 bases). The CDR3 has 12 amino acids. CDR1 is LNHDA, CDR2 SQIVND, per germline (reference sequence). V gave up 8 bases and J gave up 4 bases, with 11 bases separating them.

This sequence joins TRBV7-2 and TRBJ2-3; D unclear. Germline V lookup: CDR1 SGHTA, CDR2 FQGNSA. The length of the CDR3 is 14 residues. V lost 2 bases and J 0 bases, leaving 6 bases between the germline ends. CDR3 residues: CASSLLVSTDTQYF. The CDR3 DNA is TGTGCCAGCAGCTTACTTGTCAGCACAGATACGCAGTATTTT.

The J gene is TRBJ2-1, the V gene TRBV28, with TRBD2 matching over 8 bases. The CDR3 totals 15 residues. Trimming cost V 5 bases and J 0 bases; bases outside gene matches: 3. Germline-derived CDR1 and CDR2 are MDHEN and SYDVKM. The CDR3 bases are TGTGCCAGCAGTGTAGCGGGGAGCTCCTACAATGAGCAGTTCTTC. It codes for CASSVAGSSYNEQFF.

The chain links TRBV5-8 to TRBJ2-7, with 12 nucleotides matching TRBD2. The CDR3 covers 16 residues. In germline, CDR1 is SGHTS, CDR2 YDEGEE. The ends lost 3 bases at V and 2 bases at J; junction bases unmatched: 6. The CDR3: CASSSRTSGNTYEQYF. The CDR3 bases are TGTGCCAGCAGCTCCCGGACTAGCGGGAACACCTACGAGCAGTACTTC.

CDR3 sequence: CASSPRGSNTEAFF. The CDR3 region has the DNA TGTGCCAGCTCACCGCGGGGGTCGAACACTGAAGCTTTCTTT. The chain joins TRBV18 to TRBJ1-1, with a possible D match to TRBD1 (5 bases). CDR1 and CDR2 (germline): KGHSH, LQKENI. With 3 bases removed from V and 1 base from J, the gap between germline ends came to 9 bases. The CDR3 extends over 14 amino acids.

For this clone: The sample holds other DNA sequences that translate to the same CDR3. This sequence joins TRBV20-1 and TRBJ2-3; no definite D call. The CDR3 has 11 residues. V was shortened by 5 bases and J by 5 bases, with 8 bases between the two germline ends. CDR1 is DFQATT, CDR2 SNEGSKA, per germline (reference sequence). Here the CDR3 reads CSARRGDTQYF. For the CDR3, the DNA is TGCAGTGCTCGGAGAGGAGATACGCAGTATTTT.

Only a few counts were recorded for this clone. This chain links TRBV9 with TRBJ2-7; 7 bases align to TRBD1. This CDR3 region has 15 residues. V trimming: 0 bases; J trimming: 3 bases; junction bases outside the gene matches: 6. CDR1 and CDR2 (germline): SGDLS, YYNGEE. The CDR3 sequence: CASSVDGGQSYEQYF. CDR3 DNA: TGTGCCAGCAGCGTAGATGGGGGACAGAGCTACGAGCAGTACTTC.

The V and J genes are TRBV7-2 and TRBJ1-3; possibly TRBD1 for D (6 bases). Per the germline V gene, CDR1 is SGHTA and CDR2 is FQGNSA. The CDR3 runs 15 residues. The V end lost 4 bases, the J end lost 3 bases, and 13 bases lay between the germline ends. For the CDR3, the DNA is TGTGCCAGCAGCTCCTTCGGGACAATTGGAAACACCATATATTTT. Its translation is CASSSFGTIGNTIYF.

The chain uses TRBV9 and TRBJ2-1; the match to TRBD2 covers 7 bases. CDR1 is SGDLS, CDR2 YYNGEE, per germline. The J segment lost 12 bases and the V segment lost 4 bases, leaving 16 bases of the junction unmatched. CDR3 length: 15 amino acids. Written as DNA, the CDR3 is TGTGCCAGCAGCCCGGGGAGGGTCAACGATAAGGGGCAGTTCTTC. Translated, it gives CASSPGRVNDKGQFF. Based on the CDR3 plus reference TRBV9 and TRBJ2-1, the full variable domain is DSGVTQTPKHLITATGQRVTLRCSPRSGDLSVYWYQQSLDQGLQFLIQYYNGEERAKGNILERFSAQQFPDLHSELNLSSLELGDSALYFCASSPGRVNDKGQFFGPGTRLTVL.

The V call is TRBV5-4, the J call TRBJ1-1, with D perhaps TRBD1 (6 bases). V was shortened by 3 bases and J by 0 bases, with 12 bases between the two germline ends. The CDR3 is 15 amino acids. Germline V gene data show CDR1 as SGHNT and CDR2 as YYREEE (reference sequence). The CDR3 spells CASSSGTLMNTEAFF. The CDR3 nucleotides are TGTGCCAGCAGCTCTGGGACACTCATGAACACTGAAGCTTTCTTT.

This sequence joins TRBV25-1 and TRBJ1-1; D possibly corresponds to TRBD1 (6 bases). Germline V CDR1 and CDR2: MGHDK, SYGVNS. The CDR3 sequence is 14 residues long. V was trimmed by 4 bases and J by 1 base, leaving 10 bases between them. The CDR3 sequence: CASSAGQKNTEAFF. In nucleotides, the CDR3 is TGTGCCAGCAGTGCCGGACAGAAGAACACTGAAGCTTTCTTT.

The chain carries TRBV5-4 and TRBJ2-2, with unresolved D. The CDR3 has 12 residues. Germline values: CDR1 SGHNT, CDR2 YYREEE (reference sequence). V lost 4 bases and J 5 bases, leaving 6 bases between the germline ends. The DNA of the CDR3 is TGTGCCAGCAGCCGAGATACCGGGGAGCTGTTTTTT. Translating gives CASSRDTGELFF.

This clone appeared a few times. The chain combines TRBV4-2 with TRBJ2-7; tentative D call: TRBD1 (7 bases). Germline-derived CDR1 and CDR2 are LGHNA and YNFKEQ. The CDR3 sequence is 16 residues long. Trimming stripped 0 bases from V and 4 bases from J, with 16 bases between. CDR3 region: CASSQDMEGQSYEQYF. The DNA for the CDR3 is TGTGCCAGCAGCCAAGATATGGAGGGACAGTCATACGAGCAGTACTTC.

The gene calls are TRBV10-3 and TRBJ1-5, with TRBD1 as a possible D gene (6 bases). Trimming took off 5 bases at V and 5 bases at J, with 10 bases between the two ends. This CDR3 is built from 13 residues. CDR1 ENHRY and CDR2 SYGVKD come from the germline V gene. CDR3 region: CAISRDMDQPQHF. CDR3 in DNA: TGTGCCATCAGTAGGGACATGGATCAGCCCCAGCATTTT.

This rearrangement joins TRBV27 to TRBJ2-7, with TRBD1 identical over 9 bases. The CDR3 contains 15 residues. Trimming at V came to 5 bases and at J to 0 bases, leaving 5 bases not matched to a gene. Germline assignment: CDR1 MNHEY and CDR2 SMNVEV (reference sequence). Here the CDR3 DNA reads TGTGCCAGCAGTCTTGGACAGGGGACCTCCTACGAGCAGTACTTC. Protein: CASSLGQGTSYEQYF.

The rearrangement joins TRBV30 to TRBJ2-5, with 9 nucleotides matching TRBD2. Unmatched junction bases numbered 6, after V lost 0 bases and J lost 4 bases. The CDR3 spans 15 residues. CDR1 is GTSNPN and CDR2 is SVGIG in the germline V gene (reference sequence). The CDR3 DNA is TGTGCCTGGAGTGTAGGCGGTAGCGGGAGAGAGACCCAGTACTTC. Protein product: CAWSVGGSGRETQYF.